The sequence of this T cell receptor (beta chain) was determined in a study of blood T cell repertoires in COVID-19. Study-level information: The analysed material was cDNA or gDNA that came from T cells, B-cell-depleted T cells, or PBMCs.

Patients from Seattle were sampled longitudinally, starting during active infection. Germline V gene data show CDR1 as LGHNA and CDR2 as YSLEER. There are 14 residues in the CDR3. V lost 1 base and J 2 bases, leaving 6 bases between the germline ends. Repertoires were generated with immunoSEQ multiplex PCR, while TCRdb's copy carries only in-frame clones and drops some. The data contain approximately 230,000 clones, about 91% of them singletons. The TCR comes from a woman aged 25 to 39 with COVID-19, enrolled during active disease. The rearrangement links TRBV4-3 to TRBJ1-5; a possible D gene is TRBD1 (6 bases). The sample consisted of peripheral blood. The CDR3 DNA reads TGCGCCAGCAGCCAAGCAGGGGGCAATCAGCCCCAGCATTTT. This gives the protein CASSQAGGNQPQHF.